Listed below are T cell receptor beta chains from one sample, sequenced in a study of blood T cell repertoires in COVID-19. Clones were sequenced by immunoSEQ multiplex PCR, and TCRdb holds only the in-frame ones, with some missing. The sample shows about 160,000 clones, roughly 80% of them seen only once. The sample taken for sequencing was PBMCs or T cells enriched from blood (not recorded which). The receptors shown here come from a woman aged 40 to 50 with acute COVID-19. The CDR3 runs from the conserved cysteine through the conserved F or W. The D gene is left open where the match is weak. Clone size is stated in some rows and not others, as once, few, many or a class when expanded.

V	size	D	J	CDR3	DNA
TRBV14	.	.	TRBJ1-1	CASSRQGGTEAFF	TGTGCCAGCAGCCGTCAGGGTGGCACTGAAGCTTTCTTT
TRBV19	.	TRBD1	TRBJ1-1	CASSADGQGTEAFF	TGTGCCAGTAGTGCGGATGGACAGGGCACTGAAGCTTTCTTT
TRBV4-1	.	TRBD2	TRBJ2-7	CASSQDGAGGIYEQYF	TGCGCCAGCAGCCAAGATGGGGCGGGGGGAATCTACGAGCAGTACTTC
TRBV7-8	.	TRBD1	TRBJ1-5	CASSRGTGVNQPQHF	TGTGCCAGCAGCCGCGGGACAGGGGTCAATCAGCCCCAGCATTTT
TRBV6-5	.	.	TRBJ1-3	CASSYSGVSGNTIYF	TGTGCCAGCAGTTACTCCGGAGTATCTGGAAACACCATATATTTT
TRBV24-1	.	.	TRBJ2-2	CATSDLGGWDTGELFF	TGTGCCACCAGTGACCTAGGGGGTTGGGACACCGGGGAGCTGTTTTTT
TRBV12-3/TRBV12-4	.	.	TRBJ2-5	CASALGTVETQYF	TGTGCCAGCGCCCTCGGGACTGTGGAGACCCAGTACTTC
TRBV11-3	once	.	TRBJ2-5	CASSLNPGETQYF	TGTGCCAGCAGCTTAAACCCGGGGGAGACCCAGTACTTC
TRBV4-1	.	TRBD2	TRBJ2-3	CASSHAGLAGGRITDTQYF	TGCGCCAGCAGCCATGCCGGACTAGCGGGAGGGCGGATCACAGATACGCAGTATTTT
TRBV4-2	few	.	TRBJ2-1	CASSQGYGRQSNEQFF	TGTGCCAGCAGCCAAGGGTACGGGAGACAATCCAATGAGCAGTTCTTC
TRBV5-8	.	TRBD2	TRBJ2-3	CASSPGGGGSDISTDTQYF	TGTGCCAGCAGCCCGGGCGGGGGTGGTAGCGACATAAGCACAGATACGCAGTATTTT
TRBV30	few	.	TRBJ1-6	CAWNRGTQTYNSPLHF	TGTGCCTGGAATAGAGGGACACAGACCTATAATTCACCCCTCCACTTT
TRBV7-9	.	.	TRBJ2-7	CASSPDWLSVEQYF	TGTGCCAGCAGCCCGGACTGGCTGAGTGTCGAGCAGTACTTC
TRBV15	.	.	TRBJ1-4	CATSRETPTNEKLFF	TGTGCCACCAGCAGAGAGACTCCAACTAATGAAAAACTGTTTTTT
TRBV11-2	.	TRBD2	TRBJ2-7	CASSPAGSGRVYEQYF	TGTGCCAGCAGCCCCGCCGGGAGCGGGAGAGTCTACGAGCAGTACTTC
TRBV2	many	.	TRBJ2-3	CASSGGRGTDTQYF	TGTGCCAGCAGTGGGGGGAGGGGGACAGATACGCAGTATTTT
TRBV5-1	.	.	TRBJ1-1	CASSRQVLGDTEAFF	TGCGCCAGCAGCAGACAGGTGCTGGGAGACACTGAAGCTTTCTTT
TRBV29-1	.	.	TRBJ1-1	CSVEAGATTGTEAFF	TGCAGCGTTGAAGCCGGGGCCACGACAGGAACTGAAGCTTTCTTT
TRBV11-2	.	TRBD2	TRBJ2-3	CASSSMGQRGYTDTQYF	TGTGCCAGCAGCTCAATGGGTCAGCGGGGATACACAGATACGCAGTATTTT
TRBV7-2	.	TRBD2	TRBJ2-4	CASSLDPAGGGLAKNIQYF	TGTGCCAGCAGCTTAGACCCAGCGGGAGGGGGTCTAGCCAAAAACATTCAGTACTTC
TRBV7-3	.	TRBD2	TRBJ2-1	CASSYSGATYNEQFF	TGTGCCAGCAGTTATAGCGGGGCAACCTACAATGAGCAGTTCTTC
TRBV7-2	.	.	TRBJ1-2	CASTPRRGPSTF	TGTGCCAGCACCCCTCGTCGAGGGCCCAGCACCTTC
TRBV5-6	.	.	TRBJ2-1	CASSSVPRDEQFF	TGTGCCAGCAGCTCCGTTCCGCGGGATGAGCAGTTCTTC
TRBV7-3	.	TRBD1	TRBJ1-1	CASSSTGSSTEAFF	TGTGCCAGCAGCTCGACAGGGAGTAGCACTGAAGCTTTCTTT
TRBV7-9	.	TRBD2	TRBJ2-5	CASSPRREQETQYF	TGTGCCAGCAGCCCCCGGCGGGAGCAAGAGACCCAGTACTTC
TRBV5-1	.	TRBD1	TRBJ2-7	CASSTRQGAYEQYF	TGCGCCAGCAGCACCAGACAGGGAGCCTACGAGCAGTACTTC
TRBV19	.	TRBD2	TRBJ2-1	CASSSRAGSSYNEQFF	TGTGCCAGTAGTTCCCGAGCGGGAAGTTCCTACAATGAGCAGTTCTTC
TRBV24-1	.	.	TRBJ2-5	CATSDSRGTGETQYF	TGTGCCACCAGTGATTCCCGGGGTACTGGTGAGACCCAGTACTTC
TRBV18	few	TRBD2	TRBJ2-7	CASSQTSGVYEQYF	TGTGCCAGCTCCCAGACTAGCGGGGTCTACGAGCAGTACTTC
TRBV28	.	TRBD2	TRBJ2-1	CASRPTTSGRALSNEQFF	TGTGCCAGCAGGCCGACTACTAGCGGGAGGGCCTTAAGCAATGAGCAGTTCTTC
TRBV6-4	.	.	TRBJ1-5	CASSDFGTASNQPQHF	TGTGCCAGCAGTGACTTCGGAACAGCTAGCAATCAGCCCCAGCATTTT
TRBV11-3	.	.	TRBJ2-7	CASSLGAGTPYEQYF	TGTGCCAGCAGCTTAGGGGCCGGGACACCCTACGAGCAGTACTTC
TRBV5-1	.	.	TRBJ2-2	CASSSFGLGNTGELFF	TGCGCCAGCAGCTCCTTTGGGCTCGGAAACACCGGGGAGCTGTTTTTT
TRBV3-1/TRBV3-2	.	TRBD1	TRBJ2-2	CASSPRAGGTGELFF	TGTGCCAGCAGCCCGAGGGCAGGGGGCACCGGGGAGCTGTTTTTT
TRBV11-2	.	.	TRBJ2-1	CASSLGQGSSYNEQFF	TGTGCCAGCAGCTTAGGTCAGGGGTCGAGCTACAATGAGCAGTTCTTC
TRBV10-3	.	.	TRBJ1-1	CATLDGRNTEAFF	TGTGCCACCCTGGACGGGAGAAACACTGAAGCTTTCTTT
TRBV3-1/TRBV3-2	.	.	TRBJ1-2	CASSQASYDSENYGYTF	TGTGCCAGCAGCCAAGCCTCTTACGACAGTGAGAACTATGGCTACACCTTC
TRBV6-1	.	.	TRBJ1-2	CASSEEGPTRGGGYTF	TGTGCCAGCAGTGAAGAGGGGCCCACACGGGGGGGAGGCTACACCTTC
TRBV7-7	.	TRBD2	TRBJ2-7	CASSPGGLAGVEQYF	TGTGCTAGCAGTCCAGGCGGGCTAGCGGGAGTCGAGCAGTACTTC
TRBV21-1	.	.	TRBJ1-2	CASREEGTENGYTF	TGTGCCAGCAGGGAAGAAGGGACAGAGAATGGCTACACCTTC
TRBV30	.	.	TRBJ2-5	CAFSPGQQEAQYF	TGTGCCTTTAGCCCCGGACAGCAAGAGGCCCAGTACTTC
TRBV9	once	.	TRBJ1-2	CASSLSTGSYGYTF	TGTGCCAGCAGCCTAAGTACAGGTAGCTATGGCTACACCTTC
TRBV5-1	.	TRBD1	TRBJ2-2	CASSLGQGNGGELFF	TGCGCCAGCAGCTTAGGACAGGGGAATGGCGGGGAGCTGTTTTTT
TRBV5-1	.	TRBD2	TRBJ2-7	CASSQGLAGAGEQYF	TGCGCCAGCAGCCAAGGACTAGCGGGAGCCGGGGAGCAGTACTTC
TRBV2	.	TRBD1	TRBJ2-7	CASSTSGQVDEQYF	TGTGCCAGCAGTACATCGGGACAGGTGGACGAGCAGTACTTC
TRBV5-5	few	.	TRBJ1-5	CASSWRVGPNQPQHF	TGTGCCAGCAGCTGGAGGGTGGGGCCGAATCAGCCCCAGCATTTT
TRBV5-1	.	TRBD1	TRBJ1-1	CASSLAGTGSGNTEAFF	TGCGCCAGCAGCTTAGCCGGGACAGGGTCTGGGAACACTGAAGCTTTCTTT
TRBV5-1	.	TRBD1	TRBJ2-1	CASSSRDRGRAGLGVNEQFF	TGCGCCAGCAGCTCCCGGGACAGGGGGAGGGCGGGACTAGGCGTTAATGAGCAGTTCTTC
TRBV7-6	.	TRBD2	TRBJ2-4	CASSLGPQSGRAKNIQYF	TGTGCCAGCAGCTTAGGCCCCCAGAGCGGGAGGGCCAAAAACATTCAGTACTTC
TRBV13	.	.	TRBJ2-3	CASSLKASGEGGSTDTQYF	TGTGCCAGCAGCTTAAAGGCCTCCGGCGAAGGCGGTAGCACAGATACGCAGTATTTT
TRBV18	.	TRBD1	TRBJ2-5	CASSPTGVQETQYF	TGTGCCAGCTCACCGACAGGGGTCCAAGAGACCCAGTACTTC
TRBV6-5	once	TRBD2	TRBJ2-7	CASSYRGSGRANEQYF	TGTGCCAGCAGTTACCGAGGGAGCGGGAGGGCCAACGAGCAGTACTTC
TRBV7-2	.	TRBD2	TRBJ2-7	CASSLGPTSGNYEQYF	TGTGCCAGCAGCTTAGGCCCTACTAGCGGGAACTACGAGCAGTACTTC
TRBV5-1	.	TRBD1	TRBJ2-3	CASNPGQGPVDTQYF	TGCGCCAGCAATCCGGGACAGGGGCCTGTAGATACGCAGTATTTT
TRBV19	.	TRBD1	TRBJ1-2	CASTLTGGRKYGYTF	TGTGCCAGTACCCTGACAGGGGGACGGAAGTATGGCTACACCTTC